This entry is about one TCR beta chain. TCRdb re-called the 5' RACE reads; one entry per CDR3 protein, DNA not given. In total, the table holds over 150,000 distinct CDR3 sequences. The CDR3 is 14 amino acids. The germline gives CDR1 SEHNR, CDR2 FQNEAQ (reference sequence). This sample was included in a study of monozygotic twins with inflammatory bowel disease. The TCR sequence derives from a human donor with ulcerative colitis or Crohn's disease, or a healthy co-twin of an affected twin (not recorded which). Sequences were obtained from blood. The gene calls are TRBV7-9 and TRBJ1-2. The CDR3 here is CASSLAGSHYGYTF.